The sequence of this T cell receptor beta chain was determined in a study of control samples from healthy donors and cancer patients. Losses at the gene ends were 3 bases for V and 3 bases for J; bases not matched to a gene: 6. CDR3 length equals 15 residues. Germline CDR1 MGHDK, CDR2 SYGVNS. The data were produced by immunoSEQ multiplex PCR, yet TCRdb's version contains in-frame clones alone and is incomplete. The table lists about 130,000 clones, 85% to 95% of them singletons, with 0.55% to 0.65% in the top ten. The rearrangement joins TRBV25-1 to TRBJ2-7; 9 nucleotides agree with TRBD1. Sequenced material: PBMCs. The sequence derives from a man older than 75 with head and neck cancer. CDR3 sequence: CASSESGTGSYEQYF. The DNA for the CDR3 is TGTGCCAGCAGTGAGTCCGGGACAGGGAGCTACGAGCAGTACTTC.